The rows below give T cell receptor beta chains drawn from one sample of a study of T cell repertoires in ileal Crohn's disease. The data were produced by immunoSEQ multiplex PCR, yet TCRdb's version contains in-frame clones alone and is incomplete. The sample yields 55,000 to 65,000 clones, 85% to 90% seen once. What was sequenced was ileal tissue. The source of these receptors is an adult with Crohn's disease. The CDR3 runs from the conserved cysteine through the conserved F or W. D genes are given only for firm matches. Clone size, where shown, is once, few, many, or a class for clones that have expanded.

V gene	D gene	J gene	clone size	CDR3 protein	CDR3 DNA
TRBV28	NA	TRBJ2-7	NA	CASSWTDFLYEQYF	TGTGCCAGCAGTTGGACAGATTTTCTCTACGAGCAGTACTTC
TRBV19	TRBD1	TRBJ1-2	NA	CATWTGGRNGYTF	TGTGCCACCTGGACAGGGGGTAGGAATGGCTACACCTTC
TRBV20-1	NA	TRBJ2-3	NA	CSAIQGDTQYF	TGCAGTGCTATTCAGGGAGATACGCAGTATTTT
TRBV15	NA	TRBJ1-2	NA	CATSRDYNALAVYGYTF	TGTGCCACCAGCAGAGATTACAACGCCCTGGCAGTCTATGGCTACACCTTC
TRBV4-2	NA	TRBJ2-1	NA	CASSQGLGEGFYNEQFF	TGTGCCAGCAGCCAAGGATTAGGGGAAGGGTTTTACAATGAGCAGTTCTTC
TRBV29-1	NA	TRBJ1-2	NA	CSVWHSLYGYTF	TGCAGCGTTTGGCACAGTTTATATGGCTACACCTTC
TRBV5-1	NA	TRBJ1-1	NA	CASSLSWANTEAFF	TGCGCCAGCAGCTTAAGTTGGGCCAACACTGAAGCTTTCTTT
TRBV6-5	TRBD1	TRBJ2-2	NA	CASRGGKAGELFF	TGTGCCAGCAGAGGGGGCAAGGCCGGGGAGCTGTTTTTT
TRBV7-3	NA	TRBJ2-1	once	CASSLNPESWNEQFF	TGTGCCAGCAGCTTAAACCCGGAGTCATGGAATGAGCAGTTCTTC
TRBV7-9	TRBD2	TRBJ2-5	NA	CASRGSGGETQYF	TGTGCCAGCAGGGGGTCGGGGGGAGAGACCCAGTACTTC
TRBV28	NA	TRBJ1-5	NA	CASSLWSPGPGNQPQHF	TGTGCCAGCAGTTTATGGAGTCCAGGGCCGGGCAATCAGCCCCAGCATTTT
TRBV5-5	TRBD1	TRBJ2-5	NA	CASSLGEQGPQETQYF	TGTGCCAGCAGCTTAGGGGAACAGGGGCCGCAAGAGACCCAGTACTTC
TRBV7-8	NA	TRBJ1-1	NA	CASSLDWGGEAFF	TGTGCCAGCAGCTTAGATTGGGGGGGGGAAGCTTTCTTT
TRBV18	NA	TRBJ1-5	NA	CASSLQALNQPQHF	TGTGCCAGCTCACTCCAGGCGCTCAATCAGCCCCAGCATTTT
TRBV11-3	NA	TRBJ1-2	NA	CASSSSGQSYGYTF	TGTGCCAGCAGCTCCTCCGGACAGAGCTATGGCTACACCTTC
TRBV29-1	NA	TRBJ2-2	NA	CSVDAGHTGELFF	TGCAGCGTTGACGCAGGGCACACCGGGGAGCTGTTTTTT
TRBV19	TRBD1	TRBJ1-5	NA	CASSPDRAVSQPQHF	TGTGCCAGTAGCCCGGACAGGGCTGTAAGTCAGCCCCAGCATTTT
TRBV7-2	TRBD1	TRBJ2-7	NA	CASRRQGGTYEQYF	TGTGCCAGCAGAAGACAGGGGGGTACCTACGAGCAGTACTTC
TRBV10-3	NA	TRBJ2-5	few	CAISRGGNQETQYF	TGTGCCATCAGTAGGGGGGGAAACCAAGAGACCCAGTACTTC
TRBV11-2	TRBD1	TRBJ1-3	NA	CASSLGTGAGNTIYF	TGTGCCAGCAGCTTAGGGACAGGGGCCGGAAACACCATATATTTT
TRBV10-3	NA	TRBJ1-3	NA	CAISLYSGNTIYF	TGTGCCATCAGTTTGTACTCTGGAAACACCATATATTTT
TRBV29-1	TRBD1	TRBJ1-2	NA	CSVGDRITYGYTF	TGCAGCGTGGGGGACAGGATTACTTATGGCTACACCTTC
TRBV4-2	TRBD1	TRBJ1-2	NA	CASSQDRQGIIGYTF	TGTGCCAGCAGCCAAGACCGACAGGGAATTATCGGCTACACCTTC
TRBV19	NA	TRBJ1-5	NA	CASSISGNQPQHF	TGTGCCAGTAGTATATCTGGCAATCAGCCCCAGCATTTT
TRBV2	NA	TRBJ1-1	NA	CASSGTLNTEAFF	TGTGCCAGCAGTGGGACATTGAACACTGAAGCTTTCTTT
TRBV5-4	TRBD1	TRBJ1-5	NA	CASSLKLGTGGDQPQHF	TGTGCCAGCAGCTTGAAATTAGGGACAGGGGGCGATCAGCCCCAGCATTTT
TRBV9	TRBD2	TRBJ2-2	NA	CASSVFRGRASTGELFF	TGTGCCAGCAGCGTATTCCGTGGGAGGGCCAGCACCGGGGAGCTGTTTTTT
TRBV6-5	NA	TRBJ1-2	few	CASSYFPTRDLYGYTF	TGTGCCAGCAGTTACTTCCCAACCCGGGATCTCTATGGCTACACCTTC
TRBV28	NA	TRBJ1-4	once	CASSLIGQSQEKLFF	TGTGCCAGCAGTTTAATAGGACAGTCTCAGGAAAAACTGTTTTTT
TRBV12-5	TRBD1	TRBJ2-7	once	CASGSGGYEQYF	TGTGCTAGTGGTTCAGGGGGCTACGAGCAGTACTTC
TRBV6-5	NA	TRBJ1-2	NA	CASALDGYTF	TGTGCCAGCGCGCTAGATGGCTACACCTTC
TRBV2	NA	TRBJ2-7	NA	CASSPTYEQYF	TGTGCCAGCAGTCCCACCTACGAGCAGTACTTC
TRBV9	TRBD2	TRBJ2-1	NA	CASSSGTSDVNEQFF	TGTGCCAGCAGTAGCGGGACTAGCGATGTAAATGAGCAGTTCTTC
TRBV6-5	NA	TRBJ1-5	NA	CASSAQGSTGPQHF	TGTGCCAGCAGTGCCCAGGGTTCTACGGGGCCCCAGCATTTT
TRBV27	NA	TRBJ2-1	NA	CASSSFRGSYNEQFF	TGTGCCAGCAGTAGTTTCAGGGGCAGCTACAATGAGCAGTTCTTC
TRBV5-5	NA	TRBJ1-1	NA	CASSLYSSAGEEAFF	TGTGCCAGCAGCTTGTATTCTTCGGCGGGAGAAGAGGCTTTCTTT
TRBV6-1	NA	TRBJ1-2	NA	CASREGSSALYGYTF	TGTGCCAGCAGAGAAGGGAGTTCAGCCCTCTATGGCTACACCTTC
TRBV5-1	TRBD1	TRBJ1-2	few	CASSLGQGVTLGGYTF	TGCGCCAGCAGCTTGGGACAGGGGGTGACGTTGGGTGGCTACACCTTC
TRBV13	TRBD2	TRBJ2-7	NA	CASSLRGGTYEQYF	TGTGCCAGCAGCCTGAGGGGAGGGACCTACGAGCAGTACTTC
TRBV5-4	NA	TRBJ2-5	NA	CASSSGGARTPETQYF	TGTGCCAGCTCCTCGGGTGGGGCCAGGACCCCGGAGACCCAGTACTTC
TRBV6-1	NA	TRBJ1-4	NA	CASSERTSSTNEKLFF	TGTGCCAGCAGTGAAAGGACATCTTCAACTAATGAAAAACTGTTTTTT
TRBV7-6	NA	TRBJ1-1	NA	CASCATEYTEAFF	TGTGCCAGCTGTGCAACAGAGTACACTGAAGCTTTCTTT
TRBV7-2	NA	TRBJ2-7	NA	CASSQRTRFEQYF	TGTGCCAGCAGCCAACGGACTCGGTTCGAGCAGTACTTC
TRBV29-1	TRBD2	TRBJ2-3	NA	CSKLAGGPGDTQYF	TGCAGCAAGCTAGCGGGGGGGCCAGGGGATACGCAGTATTTT
TRBV6-5	NA	TRBJ2-2	NA	CASSFRGGELFF	TGTGCCAGCAGTTTCAGGGGCGGGGAGCTGTTTTTT
TRBV11-2	NA	TRBJ2-5	few	CASSSYEKETQYF	TGTGCCAGCAGCTCCTACGAGAAGGAGACCCAGTACTTC
TRBV7-9	NA	TRBJ1-1	NA	CASSLGQMNTEAFF	TGTGCCAGCAGCTTAGGGCAGATGAACACTGAAGCTTTCTTT
TRBV11-3	TRBD1	TRBJ1-3	NA	CASSPGQGGNTIYF	TGTGCCAGCAGCCCGGGACAGGGGGGAAACACCATATATTTT
TRBV5-4	TRBD2	TRBJ2-3	NA	CASSSRGLGPDTQYF	TGTGCCAGCAGCTCGCGAGGACTAGGCCCAGATACGCAGTATTTT
TRBV13	TRBD1	TRBJ1-4	NA	CASSFGTDRRLEKLFF	TGTGCCAGCAGCTTCGGGACAGATAGGCGGTTGGAAAAACTGTTTTTT
TRBV5-4	NA	TRBJ2-7	NA	CASSLAGGPYEQYF	TGTGCCAGCAGCTTGGCTGGAGGGCCCTACGAGCAGTACTTC
TRBV7-2	NA	TRBJ2-1	once	CASSPKLMQFF	TGTGCCAGCAGCCCGAAACTAATGCAGTTCTTC
TRBV4-2	NA	TRBJ2-2	NA	CASSLRTNTGELFF	TGTGCCAGCAGCCTGAGAACGAACACCGGGGAGCTGTTTTTT
TRBV4-3	NA	TRBJ2-7	NA	CASSQAHGVTYEQYF	TGCGCCAGCAGCCAGGCACACGGGGTAACCTACGAGCAGTACTTC
TRBV2	NA	TRBJ1-4	NA	CASSTPGESGKLFF	TGTGCCAGCAGTACACCAGGGGAGTCGGGAAAACTGTTTTTT
TRBV19	TRBD1	TRBJ1-5	NA	CASSGDRGIGQPQHF	TGTGCCAGTAGTGGGGACAGGGGGATCGGGCAGCCCCAGCATTTT
TRBV14	NA	TRBJ2-2	NA	CASSQGLDRRTGELFF	TGTGCCAGCAGCCAAGGGCTAGATCGTCGCACCGGGGAGCTGTTTTTT
TRBV7-8	TRBD1	TRBJ1-1	NA	CASSLKRGQDTEAFF	TGTGCCAGCAGCTTAAAGAGGGGGCAGGACACTGAAGCTTTCTTT
TRBV6-5	NA	TRBJ2-2	once	CASSWHTGELFF	TGTGCCAGCAGTTGGCACACCGGGGAGCTGTTTTTT
TRBV4-1	NA	TRBJ1-1	NA	CASSQDRDTEAFF	TGCGCCAGCAGCCAAGATCGGGACACTGAAGCTTTCTTT